This TCR beta chain was identified during a study of T cell repertoires in cytomegalovirus infection. TCRdb re-derived calls from the reads in MiXCR, one entry per CDR3 protein. The sample yields about 20,000 distinct CDR3 sequences, about 40% seen once. In regard to this clonotype: The antigen remains unidentified.

Source: CD8+ T cells from cultured PBMCs, taken from culture after CMV antigen stimulation. This sequence was found in a human donor in good health (CMV status not recorded). Some clones in this sample may be carry-over from other donors' samples.

CDR3 DNA: TGTGCCAGCAGCCTCCTAGGGGCTATGAACACTGAAGCTTTCTTT. As protein: CASSLLGAMNTEAFF. The chain has TRBV7-9 and TRBJ1-1; D may be TRBD1 (5 bases). Trimming removed 5 bases from V and 0 bases from J, with 13 bases in between. Germline V CDR1 and CDR2: SEHNR, FQNEAQ (reference sequence). CDR3 length: 15 residues.